A single sample is the source of the 9 T cell receptor beta chains below, sequenced in a study of T cell responses to AZD1222 COVID-19 vaccine. Assay used: immunoSEQ multiplex PCR; TCRdb lists only in-frame clones, some missing. The sample holds fewer than 120,000 clones, just under 95% seen once. The source was peripheral blood, collected 28 days after the second AZD1222 dose. The receptors derive from an adult who received the AZD1222 COVID-19 vaccine.

The chain links TRBV28 to TRBJ1-5; tentative D call: TRBD1 (5 bases). The V and J ends lost 7 bases and 4 bases respectively, with 17 bases between them. The CDR3 sequence is 15 residues long. Germline-derived CDR1 and CDR2 are MDHEN and SYDVKM. CDR3 DNA sequence: TGTGCCAGCACCCTTAGGGGTCGGGGTAATCAGCCCCAGCATTTT. This gives the protein CASTLRGRGNQPQHF.

The chain has TRBV18 and TRBJ2-7; the D gene is possibly TRBD1 (5 bases). Between the trimmed V and J ends, which lost 3 bases and 1 base, there was a span of 13 bases. This CDR3 is built from 15 residues. Germline V gene sequence: CDR1 KGHSH, CDR2 LQKENI. CDR3 nucleotide sequence: TGTGCCAGCTCACCGCCAGGGCCATCGTCCTACGAGCAGTACTTC. This sequence encodes CASSPPGPSSYEQYF. Combining the CDR3 with reference TRBV18 and TRBJ2-7 gives the whole variable domain NAGVMQNPRHLVRRRGQEARLRCSPMKGHSHVYWYRQLPEEGLKFMVYLQKENIIDESGMPKERFSAEFPKEGPSILRIQQVVRGDSAAYFCASSPPGPSSYEQYFGPGTRLTVT.

The chain employs TRBV4-1 and TRBJ1-2; 7 nucleotides agree with TRBD1. The CDR3 covers 16 residues. The V segment lost 0 bases and the J segment 4 bases; nucleotides outside the gene matches: 8. The germline V gene encodes CDR1 MGHRA and CDR2 YSYEKL. The CDR3 region is CASSQDVPGGTYGYTF. DNA for the CDR3: TGCGCCAGCAGCCAAGATGTCCCAGGGGGTACCTATGGCTACACCTTC.

J is TRBJ2-5 and V is TRBV5-1; TRBD2 might be the D (5 bases). The V and J ends lost 0 bases and 4 bases respectively, with 16 bases between them. Germline-derived CDR1 and CDR2 are SGHRS and YFSETQ. The CDR3 is made up of 16 amino acids. The CDR3 coding sequence is TGCGCCAGCAGCTTGGAGGCGGGCCCCATAGGAGAGACCCAGTACTTC. Translated: CASSLEAGPIGETQYF.

The chain couples TRBV5-4 to TRBJ2-7; 9 nucleotides line up with TRBD1. The CDR3 runs 14 residues. CDR1 is SGHNT and CDR2 is YYREEE in the germline V gene (reference sequence). V dropped 1 base and J dropped 2; count of bases not matched to a gene: 1. The DNA for the CDR3 is TGTGCCAGCAGCTTGAGACAGGGGGCCTACGAGCAGTACTTC. Its translation is CASSLRQGAYEQYF.

The gene calls are TRBV4-1 and TRBJ2-7; 9 bases match TRBD1. CDR1 and CDR2 (germline): MGHRA, YSYEKL. V lost 2 bases and J lost 6; bases outside the gene matches: 5. The CDR3 consists of 14 residues. For the CDR3, the DNA is TGCGCCAGCAGCCAACGACAGGGGGTGGGCGAGCAGTACTTC. This encodes CASSQRQGVGEQYF.

The chain's CDR3 is CASSTSGGRYNEQFF. The CDR3 DNA reads TGTGCCAGCAGCACTAGCGGGGGTCGGTACAATGAGCAGTTCTTC. V and J are TRBV2 and TRBJ2-1; 11 positions match TRBD2. With 6 bases clipped from V and 4 bases from J, the junction kept 5 bases outside the gene matches. Germline lookup yields CDR1 SNHLY and CDR2 FYNNEI. The CDR3 is 15 amino acids.

The chain joins TRBV5-1 to TRBJ1-2; D perhaps matches TRBD1 (5 bases). The CDR3 consists of 15 residues. Germline V gene data show CDR1 as SGHRS and CDR2 as YFSETQ. V lost 3 bases to trimming and J lost 6 bases, with 18 bases between them. Written as DNA, the CDR3 is TGCGCCAGCAGCTATTCCGGGACGTCGATCAATGGCTACACCTTC. It codes for CASSYSGTSINGYTF.

The V call is TRBV27, the J call TRBJ2-2; 8 bases align to TRBD1. Germline lookup yields CDR1 MNHEY and CDR2 SMNVEV (reference sequence). The CDR3 length is 17 residues. V was pared by 5 bases and J by 0 bases, with 8 bases of the junction left unmatched. CDR3 region: CASSIDRGRSNTGELFF. In DNA form, the CDR3 reads TGTGCCAGCAGTATCGACAGGGGCCGATCGAACACCGGGGAGCTGTTTTTT.